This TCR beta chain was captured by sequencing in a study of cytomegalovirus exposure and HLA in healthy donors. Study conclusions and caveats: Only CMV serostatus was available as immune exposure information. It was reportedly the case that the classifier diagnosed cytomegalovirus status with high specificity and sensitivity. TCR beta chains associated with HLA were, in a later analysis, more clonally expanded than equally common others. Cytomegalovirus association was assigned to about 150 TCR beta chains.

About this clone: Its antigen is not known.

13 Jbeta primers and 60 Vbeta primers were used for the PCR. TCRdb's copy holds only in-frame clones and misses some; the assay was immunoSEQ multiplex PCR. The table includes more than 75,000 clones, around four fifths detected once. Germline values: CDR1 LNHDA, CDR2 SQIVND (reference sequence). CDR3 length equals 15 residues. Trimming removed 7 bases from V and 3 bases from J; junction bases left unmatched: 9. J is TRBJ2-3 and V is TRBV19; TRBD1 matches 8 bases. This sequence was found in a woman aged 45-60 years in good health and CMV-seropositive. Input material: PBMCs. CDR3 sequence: CASMDGQGRTDTQYF. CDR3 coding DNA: TGTGCCAGTATGGACGGACAGGGTCGAACAGATACGCAGTATTTT. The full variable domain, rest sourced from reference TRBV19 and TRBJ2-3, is DGGITQSPKYLFRKEGQNVTLSCEQNLNHDAMYWYRQDPGQGLRLIYYSQIVNDFQKGDIAEGYSVSREKKESFPLTVTSAQKNPTAFYLCASMDGQGRTDTQYFGPGTRLTVL.